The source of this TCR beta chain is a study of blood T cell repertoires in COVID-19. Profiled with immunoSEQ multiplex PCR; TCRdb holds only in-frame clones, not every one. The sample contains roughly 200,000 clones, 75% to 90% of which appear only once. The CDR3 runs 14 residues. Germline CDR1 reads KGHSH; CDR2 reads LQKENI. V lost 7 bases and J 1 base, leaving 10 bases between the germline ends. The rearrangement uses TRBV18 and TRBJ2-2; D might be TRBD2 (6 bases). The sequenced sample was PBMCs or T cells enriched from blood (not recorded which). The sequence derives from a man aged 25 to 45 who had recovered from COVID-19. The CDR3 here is CASFRDLNTGELFF. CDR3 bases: TGTGCCAGCTTCCGGGACTTGAACACCGGGGAGCTGTTTTTT.